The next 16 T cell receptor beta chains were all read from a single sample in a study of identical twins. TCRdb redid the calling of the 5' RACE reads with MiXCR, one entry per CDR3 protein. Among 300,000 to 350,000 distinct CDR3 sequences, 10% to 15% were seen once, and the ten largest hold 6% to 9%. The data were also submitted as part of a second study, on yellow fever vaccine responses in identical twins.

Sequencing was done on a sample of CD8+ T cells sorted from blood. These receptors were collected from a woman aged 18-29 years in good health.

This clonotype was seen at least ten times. The CDR3 nucleotides read TGTGCCAGCAGCTCCACATGGTTCTCCTACAATGAGCAGTTCTTC. Translated, it gives CASSSTWFSYNEQFF. This rearrangement joins TRBV7-2 to TRBJ2-1; D not resolved. Trimming shortened V by 4 bases and J by 0 bases, and 10 bases separated the two germline ends. Germline CDR1 is SGHTA and CDR2 is FQGNSA. The CDR3 length is 15 residues. The full variable domain, in which reference TRBV7-2 and TRBJ2-1 provide the parts outside the CDR3, is GAGVSQSPSNKVTEKGKDVELRCDPISGHTALYWYRQSLGQGLEFLIYFQGNSAPDKSGLPSDRFSAERTGGSVSTLTIQRTQQEDSAVYLCASSSTWFSYNEQFFGPGTRLTVL.

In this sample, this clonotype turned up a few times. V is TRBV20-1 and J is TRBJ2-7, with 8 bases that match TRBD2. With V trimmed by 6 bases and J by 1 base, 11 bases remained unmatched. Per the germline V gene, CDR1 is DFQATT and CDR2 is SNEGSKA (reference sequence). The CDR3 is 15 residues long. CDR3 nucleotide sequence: TGCAGTGCGGAGGGGTTCGGGGGGGATTCCTACGAGCAGTACGTC. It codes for CSAEGFGGDSYEQYV.

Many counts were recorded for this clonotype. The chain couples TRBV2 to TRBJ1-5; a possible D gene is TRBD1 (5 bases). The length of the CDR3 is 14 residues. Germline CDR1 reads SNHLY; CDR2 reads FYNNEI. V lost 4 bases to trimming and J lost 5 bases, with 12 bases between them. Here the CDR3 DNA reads TGTGCCAGCAGTGCCACATGGGGGGATCAGCCCCAGCATTTT. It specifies CASSATWGDQPQHF.

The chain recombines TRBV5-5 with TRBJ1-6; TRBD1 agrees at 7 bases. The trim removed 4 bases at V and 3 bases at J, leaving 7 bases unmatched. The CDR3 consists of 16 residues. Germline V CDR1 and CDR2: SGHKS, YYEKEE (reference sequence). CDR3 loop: CASSPGTEIYNSPLHF. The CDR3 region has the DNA TGTGCCAGCAGCCCCGGGACAGAGATCTATAATTCACCCCTCCACTTT.

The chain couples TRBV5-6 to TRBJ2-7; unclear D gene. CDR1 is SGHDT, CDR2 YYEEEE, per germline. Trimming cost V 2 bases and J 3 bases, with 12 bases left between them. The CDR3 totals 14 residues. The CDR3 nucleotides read TGTGCCAGCAGCTTAAGACGAAGGCACTACGAGCAGTACGTC. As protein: CASSLRRRHYEQYV.

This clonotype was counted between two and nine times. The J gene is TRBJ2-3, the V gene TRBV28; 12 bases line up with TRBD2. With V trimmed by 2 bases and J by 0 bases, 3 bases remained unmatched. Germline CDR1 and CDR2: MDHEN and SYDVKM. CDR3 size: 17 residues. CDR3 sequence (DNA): TGTGCCAGCAGTTTACAACTAGCGGGAGGAAGCACAGATACGCAGTATTTT. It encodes CASSLQLAGGSTDTQYF.

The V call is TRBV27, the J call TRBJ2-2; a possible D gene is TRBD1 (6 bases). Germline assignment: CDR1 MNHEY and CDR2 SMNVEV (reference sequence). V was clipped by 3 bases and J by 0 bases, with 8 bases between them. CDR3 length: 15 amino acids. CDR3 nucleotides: TGTGCCAGCAGTTTGGGACACCCGAACACCGGGGAGCTGTTTTTT. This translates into CASSLGHPNTGELFF.

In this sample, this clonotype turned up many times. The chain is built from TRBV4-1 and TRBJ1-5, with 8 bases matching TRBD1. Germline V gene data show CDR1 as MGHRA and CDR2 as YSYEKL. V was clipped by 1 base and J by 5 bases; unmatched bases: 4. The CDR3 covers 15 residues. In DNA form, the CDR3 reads TGCGCCAGCAGCCAAGTGGACAGGGATGATCAGCCCCAGCATTTT. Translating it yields CASSQVDRDDQPQHF.

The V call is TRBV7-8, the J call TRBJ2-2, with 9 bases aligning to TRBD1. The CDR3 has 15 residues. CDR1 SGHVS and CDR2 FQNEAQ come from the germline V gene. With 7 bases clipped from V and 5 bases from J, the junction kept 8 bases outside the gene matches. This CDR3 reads CASTYGGTGTGELFF. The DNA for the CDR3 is TGTGCCAGCACTTATGGGGGGACAGGGACCGGGGAGCTGTTTTTT.

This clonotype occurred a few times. The CDR3 DNA reads as TGCGCCAGCAGCCAAGTAGCTCGGGGAGATACGCAGTATTTT. Translated: CASSQVARGDTQYF. V and J are TRBV4-1 and TRBJ2-3; tentative D call: TRBD2 (5 bases). V lost 1 base, J lost 5 bases, and 10 bases lay in between. Germline V gene data show CDR1 as MGHRA and CDR2 as YSYEKL. This CDR3 spans 14 amino acids.

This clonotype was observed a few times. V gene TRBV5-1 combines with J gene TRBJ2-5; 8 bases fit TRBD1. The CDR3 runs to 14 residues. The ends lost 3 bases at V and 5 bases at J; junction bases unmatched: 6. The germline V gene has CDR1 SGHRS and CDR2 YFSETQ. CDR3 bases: TGCGCCAGCAGCTCGGACAGGGTCTGGGAGACCCAGTACTTC. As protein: CASSSDRVWETQYF.

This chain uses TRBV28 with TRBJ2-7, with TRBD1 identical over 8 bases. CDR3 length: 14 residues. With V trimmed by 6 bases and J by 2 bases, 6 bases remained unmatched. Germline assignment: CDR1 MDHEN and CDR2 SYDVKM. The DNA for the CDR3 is TGTGCCAGCAGGCCACAGGGGGGTCCCTACGAGCAGTACGTC. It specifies CASRPQGGPYEQYV.

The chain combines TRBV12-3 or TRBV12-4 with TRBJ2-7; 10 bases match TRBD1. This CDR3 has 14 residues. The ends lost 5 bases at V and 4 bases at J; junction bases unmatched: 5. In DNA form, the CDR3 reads TGTGCCAGCAGTCCGACAGGGGGCCTATACGAGCAGTACTTC. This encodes CASSPTGGLYEQYF.

The CDR3 DNA reads as TGTGCCAGCAGCCCCGACAGGGTTCGGGAAAAACTGTTTTTT. It encodes CASSPDRVREKLFF. The chain recombines TRBV7-8 with TRBJ1-4; 7 nucleotides align to TRBD1. Germline assignment: CDR1 SGHVS and CDR2 FQNEAQ. Losses at the gene ends were 5 bases for V and 8 bases for J; bases not matched to a gene: 8. CDR3 length: 14 amino acids.

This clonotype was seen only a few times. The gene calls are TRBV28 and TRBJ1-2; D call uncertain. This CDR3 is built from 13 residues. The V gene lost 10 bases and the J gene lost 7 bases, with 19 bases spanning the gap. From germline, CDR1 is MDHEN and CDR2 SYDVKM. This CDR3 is CATGLPDFAGYTF. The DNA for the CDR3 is TGTGCCACTGGGTTACCCGACTTTGCTGGCTACACCTTC.

The CDR3 protein is CASSATGTGMGGYTF. CDR3 DNA: TGTGCCAGCAGCGCGACCGGGACAGGGATGGGGGGCTACACCTTC. The chain couples TRBV9 to TRBJ1-2, with 9 bases aligning to TRBD1. The CDR3 runs 15 residues. Unmatched junction bases numbered 11, after V lost 3 bases and J lost 8 bases. Germline CDR1 and CDR2: SGDLS and YYNGEE.